Below, 12 T cell receptor beta chains from the same sample are listed, as sequenced in a study of blood T cell repertoires in COVID-19. Repertoires were generated with immunoSEQ multiplex PCR, while TCRdb's copy carries only in-frame clones and drops some. The sample consists of 97,000 or so clones, 80% to 90% of them appearing once. Sequencing was carried out using peripheral blood. These receptors were taken from a man aged 40-50 years with active or convalescent COVID-19.

CDR3 sequence reads: CASSYGAFGNEQYF. CDR3 coding DNA: TGTGCCAGCAGTTACGGGGCCTTTGGGAACGAGCAGTACTTC. The chain has TRBV6-6 and TRBJ2-7; tentative D call: TRBD1 (5 bases). This CDR3 comprises 14 residues. Trimming stripped 2 bases from V and 5 bases from J, with 13 bases between. Germline V gives CDR1 MNHNY, CDR2 SVGAGI (reference sequence).

The CDR3: CASRAGTGNTIYF. The CDR3 bases are TGTGCCAGCAGGGCGGGGACTGGAAACACCATATATTTT. V and J are TRBV6-5 and TRBJ1-3; unclear D gene. Germline-derived CDR1 and CDR2 are MNHEY and SVGAGI. V dropped 6 bases and J dropped 2 bases, with 8 bases sitting between them. The CDR3 is 13 amino acids.

The chain joins TRBV7-9 to TRBJ2-2; D is unresolved. Trimming removed 4 bases at V and 4 bases at J, with 7 bases between. Germline CDR1 and CDR2: SEHNR and FQNEAQ (reference sequence). The CDR3 runs 13 residues. This CDR3 is CASSSYITGELFF. CDR3 coding DNA: TGTGCCAGCAGCTCATACATCACCGGGGAGCTGTTTTTT. The variable domain in full, with the rest retrieved from reference TRBV7-9 and TRBJ2-2, is DTGVSQNPRHKITKRGQNVTFRCDPISEHNRLYWYRQTLGQGPEFLTYFQNEAQLEKSRLLSDRFSAERPKGSFSTLEIQRTEQGDSAMYLCASSSYITGELFFGEGSRLTVL.

The gene calls are TRBV27 and TRBJ2-1, with D possibly being TRBD2 (6 bases). Germline V gene data show CDR1 as MNHEY and CDR2 as SMNVEV (reference sequence). V dropped 5 bases and J dropped 5 bases, with 16 bases sitting between them. CDR3 length: 15 amino acids. The CDR3 spells CASSPLMTSHNEQFF. In DNA, the CDR3 is TGTGCCAGCAGTCCCCTAATGACTAGTCACAATGAGCAGTTCTTC.

This chain connects TRBV4-3 to TRBJ1-5; D is undetermined. The CDR3 has 13 amino acids. Germline CDR1 and CDR2: LGHNA and YSLEER. Trimming took 0 bases from V and 7 from J, leaving 7 bases between them. The CDR3 DNA reads TGCGCCAGCAGCCAAGATCGGGGACAGCCCCAGCATTTT. It is translated as CASSQDRGQPQHF.

This chain joins TRBV18 and TRBJ2-7; 7 bases agree with TRBD1. After removal of 1 base from V and 6 bases from J, the junction contained 6 bases not matched to a gene. Germline V gene lookup returns CDR1 KGHSH and CDR2 LQKENI. The CDR3 loop spans 14 amino acids. This CDR3 is CASSPRGQSFEQYF. CDR3 in DNA: TGTGCCAGCTCACCACGGGGACAGTCTTTCGAGCAGTACTTC.

A few counts support this clone. The V call is TRBV5-1, the J call TRBJ2-5; tentative D call: TRBD1 (6 bases). Germline V gene sequence: CDR1 SGHRS, CDR2 YFSETQ. The CDR3 is 16 residues long. V lost 0 bases and J lost 1, with 13 bases in between. CDR3 DNA sequence: TGCGCCAGCAGCTTGGCCTACACAGGGATCCAAGAGACCCAGTACTTC. It translates to CASSLAYTGIQETQYF.

The chain carries TRBV7-2 and TRBJ1-3; 8 nucleotides align to TRBD1. Germline trimming cut 5 bases from V and 7 bases from J; bases unmatched to any gene: 13. This CDR3 comprises 16 residues. CDR1 and CDR2 from the germline V gene are SGHTA and FQGNSA. The CDR3 loop is CASSPPSGQGWNTIYF. CDR3 nucleotides: TGTGCCAGCAGCCCACCCTCCGGACAGGGCTGGAACACCATATATTTT. Complete variable domain (other parts from reference TRBV7-2 and TRBJ1-3): GAGVSQSPSNKVTEKGKDVELRCDPISGHTALYWYRQSLGQGLEFLIYFQGNSAPDKSGLPSDRFSAERTGGSVSTLTIQRTQQEDSAVYLCASSPPSGQGWNTIYFGEGSWLTVV.

The chain combines TRBV2 with TRBJ1-1, with D tentatively TRBD1 (6 bases). Deletions cut 5 bases from V and 1 base from J, with 14 bases between. From germline, CDR1 is SNHLY and CDR2 FYNNEI. This CDR3 region has 15 residues. The CDR3 region is CASSFQGPPNTEAFF. The CDR3 nucleotides read TGTGCCAGCAGTTTTCAGGGGCCCCCGAACACTGAAGCTTTCTTT.

V is TRBV19 and J is TRBJ1-1; the match to TRBD1 covers 7 bases. CDR3 length: 14 residues. Germline trimming cut 8 bases from V and 1 base from J; bases unmatched to any gene: 7. Germline V gene lookup returns CDR1 LNHDA and CDR2 SQIVND (reference sequence). DNA of the CDR3: TGTGCCAGTCGAACGACAGGGAGGAACACTGAAGCTTTCTTT. Protein: CASRTTGRNTEAFF.

The J gene is TRBJ2-5, the V gene TRBV5-4; 9 bases line up with TRBD1. The CDR3 consists of 14 residues. Trimming at V came to 2 bases and at J to 3 bases, leaving 2 bases not matched to a gene. Per germline, CDR1 SGHNT and CDR2 YYREEE (reference sequence). The CDR3, as DNA: TGTGCCAGCAGCTTAGGGACAGGGAAAGAGACCCAGTACTTC. This encodes CASSLGTGKETQYF.

This chain links TRBV5-1 with TRBJ1-1; 9 bases fit TRBD1. From germline, CDR1 is SGHRS and CDR2 YFSETQ. CDR3 length: 14 amino acids. The V gene end was trimmed by 2 bases and the J gene end by 6 bases; junction bases not matched to a gene: 5. CDR3: CASSFGQGTPEAFF. CDR3 in DNA: TGCGCCAGCAGCTTTGGACAGGGGACTCCTGAAGCTTTCTTT. Combining the CDR3 with reference TRBV5-1 and TRBJ1-1 gives the whole variable domain KAGVTQTPRYLIKTRGQQVTLSCSPISGHRSVSWYQQTPGQGLQFLFEYFSETQRNKGNFPGRFSGRQFSNSRSEMNVSTLELGDSALYLCASSFGQGTPEAFFGQGTRLTVV.